A selection of T cell receptor beta chains follows, all from one sample in a study of T cell responses to AZD1222 COVID-19 vaccine. Data came from immunoSEQ multiplex PCR; TCRdb stores just in-frame clones and leaves some out. The profile shows some 150,000 clones, approximately 86% of them singletons. Sequenced material: peripheral blood, taken 28 days after the second AZD1222 dose. The receptor set was obtained from an adult who received the AZD1222 COVID-19 vaccine. Each CDR3 is given with its conserved first and last residue. The order of the fields is V gene, D gene, J gene, CDR3 length, clone size, CDR3 DNA, CDR3 protein. A D gene is named only where the DNA matches it firmly. Rows may omit the clone size; those that give it use once, few, many or a size class.

TRBV6-5	.	TRBJ1-3	13	.	TGTGCCGTCGGGGGCAACTCTGGAAACACCATATATTTT	CAVGGNSGNTIYF
TRBV28	.	TRBJ2-7	11	.	TGTGCCAGCAGTTTAGACAGACAGCAGTACTTC	CASSLDRQQYF
TRBV30	TRBD1	TRBJ1-5	12	.	TGTGCCTGTAGGACAGGAAATCAGCCCCAGCATTTT	CACRTGNQPQHF
TRBV5-1	.	TRBJ1-3	14	.	TGCGCCAGCAGCTTGGATTATGATGGAAACACCATATATTTT	CASSLDYDGNTIYF
TRBV11-2	TRBD1	TRBJ1-2	14	.	TGTGCCAGCAGCCAGGACAGGACAGGGGTCGGCTACACCTTC	CASSQDRTGVGYTF
TRBV7-9	TRBD1	TRBJ1-2	14	.	TGTGCCAGCAGCTTAACACAGGGGGCAGAGGGCTACACCTTC	CASSLTQGAEGYTF
TRBV12-3/TRBV12-4	.	TRBJ1-5	13	.	TGTGCCAGCAGCCCAGGGGATGCTCAGCCCCAGCATTTT	CASSPGDAQPQHF
TRBV29-1	.	TRBJ1-5	13	few	TGCAGCGTCCAAGGAGGGGTCAATCAGCCCCAGCATTTT	CSVQGGVNQPQHF
TRBV18	.	TRBJ1-3	16	.	TGTGCCAGCTCACCACCCTCCGGGCTGCCTGGAAACACCATATATTTT	CASSPPSGLPGNTIYF
TRBV6-6	.	TRBJ1-2	15	.	TGTGCCAGCAGTTACTCGTTCCTGGCCAGCTATGGCTACACCTTC	CASSYSFLASYGYTF
TRBV10-3	.	TRBJ2-5	14	.	TGTGCCATCAGTGAGAGTGCAGACCAAGAGACCCAGTACTTC	CAISESADQETQYF
TRBV3-1/TRBV3-2	.	TRBJ2-4	14	.	TGTGCCAGCAGCCTTCGGGAGGCCAAAAACATTCAGTACTTC	CASSLREAKNIQYF
TRBV15	TRBD2	TRBJ2-5	17	.	TGTGCCACCAGCACCCGGACTAGCGGGGGGGGCCAAGAGACCCAGTACTTC	CATSTRTSGGGQETQYF
TRBV25-1	TRBD2	TRBJ2-1	15	.	TGTGCCAGCAGTGACCCGGGACTAGGTTCCAATGAGCAGTTCTTC	CASSDPGLGSNEQFF
TRBV5-6	TRBD1	TRBJ2-3	14	.	TGTGCCAGCAGCTTACAAACAGGGGGCTATACGCAGTATTTT	CASSLQTGGYTQYF
TRBV5-1	TRBD1	TRBJ1-4	15	.	TGCGCCAGCAGTCCCGATGGGACAGGGGGCGGAAATCTGTTTTTT	CASSPDGTGGGNLFF
TRBV7-9	.	TRBJ1-5	16	.	TGTGCCAGCAGCGACGCGCGGGGGGACTCATATCAGCCCCAGCATTTT	CASSDARGDSYQPQHF
TRBV5-1	.	TRBJ2-4	15	once	TGCGCCAGCAGGTTAGACAGTCCCTACGGAAACATTCAGTACTTC	CASRLDSPYGNIQYF
TRBV12-3/TRBV12-4	.	TRBJ2-7	13	once	TGTGCCAGCAGTTTTGCAGGAGAGTACGAGCAGTACTTC	CASSFAGEYEQYF
TRBV29-1	.	TRBJ2-2	13	.	TGCAGCGCTTTCCGCACTGATACCGGGGAGCTGTTTTTT	CSAFRTDTGELFF
TRBV9	.	TRBJ2-1	16	.	TGTGCCAGCAGTCCTGTCCTAGGCCACCCGGCGGGAGAGCAGTTCTTC	CASSPVLGHPAGEQFF
TRBV4-1	.	TRBJ1-2	15	.	TGCGCCAGCAGCCAACCCGGGACGGCCTTCTATGGCTACACCTTC	CASSQPGTAFYGYTF
TRBV18	.	TRBJ2-5	14	.	TGTGCCAGCTCACCCCCTTTAATAGGGGAGACCCAGTACTTC	CASSPPLIGETQYF
TRBV4-1	.	TRBJ2-2	15	.	TGCGCCAGCAGCCCTCACCTACTAAACACCGGGGAGCTGTTTTTT	CASSPHLLNTGELFF
TRBV19	TRBD1	TRBJ1-2	17	.	TGTGCCAGTACCCGGGGGGGACAGACTTTTTCGCGGTATGGCTACACCTTC	CASTRGGQTFSRYGYTF
TRBV20-1	.	TRBJ2-5	13	.	TGCAGTGCTAGTCGCGGCCACTTGGAGACCCAGTACTTC	CSASRGHLETQYF
TRBV6-1	.	TRBJ1-4	14	.	TGTGCCAGCAGTGAAGCGCTCGGTCAGGGCAAACTGTTTTTT	CASSEALGQGKLFF
TRBV5-1	TRBD1	TRBJ1-1	15	.	TGCGCCAGCAGCTTGGGACAGGGTGAGGTTACTGAAGCTTTCTTT	CASSLGQGEVTEAFF
TRBV9	.	TRBJ1-1	15	.	TGTGCCAGCAGCGTGCGCACAGGGTCCGACACTGAAGCTTTCTTT	CASSVRTGSDTEAFF
TRBV19	TRBD1	TRBJ1-5	16	.	TGTGCCAGTAGTGCCGACAGGGCCGCCGACAGGCAGCCCCAGCATTTT	CASSADRAADRQPQHF
TRBV6-4	TRBD1	TRBJ2-1	15	.	TGTGCCAGCAGCCCGGGACAGGGGTCCTACAATGAGCAGTTCTTC	CASSPGQGSYNEQFF
TRBV7-2	TRBD2	TRBJ2-1	18	once	TGTGCCAGCAGCTTAAGGGTCGCTAGCGGGGGTGGCTCTCGAGAGCAGTTCTTC	CASSLRVASGGGSREQFF
TRBV7-8	.	TRBJ1-1	14	.	TGTGCCAGCAGCTTGAGACCCCATGGCGCTGAAGCTTTCTTT	CASSLRPHGAEAFF
TRBV14	TRBD1	TRBJ2-4	15	.	TGTGCCAGCAGCCCCCGACAGGGTACTCAAAACATTCAGTACTTC	CASSPRQGTQNIQYF
TRBV18	.	TRBJ1-2	15	few	TGTGCCAGCTCACCAACTACCAGGGCGGGATATGGCTACACCTTC	CASSPTTRAGYGYTF
TRBV29-1	.	TRBJ2-1	13	once	TGCAGCGTTGAGAGGCAGCCATACAATGAGCAGTTCTTC	CSVERQPYNEQFF
TRBV27	TRBD1	TRBJ2-4	17	.	TGTGCCAGCAGTTCCTCCCGACAGGGGGCAGTCAAAAACATTCAGTACTTC	CASSSSRQGAVKNIQYF
TRBV29-1	.	TRBJ1-5	14	.	TGCAGCGTTGGGGGGGGCATGGGCAATCAGCCCCAGCATTTT	CSVGGGMGNQPQHF
TRBV5-4	.	TRBJ1-2	9	.	TGTGCCCCGGTACTCGGCTACACCTTC	CAPVLGYTF
TRBV18	.	TRBJ1-3	17	.	TGTGCCAGCTCGCCCTCCTTCGGAGGAGCCTCTGGAAACACCATATATTTT	CASSPSFGGASGNTIYF
TRBV11-2	.	TRBJ1-1	15	.	TGTGCCAGCAGCGCCATCCAGGGTAAGCGTACTGAAGCTTTCTTT	CASSAIQGKRTEAFF
TRBV29-1	TRBD1	TRBJ2-6	17	once	TGCAGCGTTTGTCCGGGACAGGGGGCCGCTGGGGCCAACGTCCTGACTTTC	CSVCPGQGAAGANVLTF
TRBV28	.	TRBJ1-2	16	once	TGTGCCAGCAGATCCTCCTCTAACCGGGCCAACTATGGCTACACCTTC	CASRSSSNRANYGYTF
TRBV20-1	.	TRBJ2-5	11	.	TGCAGTGTGGAGCGGCAAGAGACCCAGTACTTC	CSVERQETQYF
TRBV28	TRBD2	TRBJ2-1	19	.	TGTGCCAGCAGTTTGGCTAGCGGGGGGAGAGCGTCTACCTACAATGAGCAGTTCTTC	CASSLASGGRASTYNEQFF
TRBV11-2	.	TRBJ1-2	13	.	TGTGCCAGCAGCCTCACACGGACATATGGCTACACCTTC	CASSLTRTYGYTF
TRBV5-4	TRBD1	TRBJ1-1	15	.	TGTGCCAGCAGCAACCCGGACAGGGGAATCACTGAAGCTTTCTTT	CASSNPDRGITEAFF
TRBV5-8	.	TRBJ1-3	13	.	TGTGCCAGCAGCTTGGGGGGGATCGGGGCCATATATTTT	CASSLGGIGAIYF